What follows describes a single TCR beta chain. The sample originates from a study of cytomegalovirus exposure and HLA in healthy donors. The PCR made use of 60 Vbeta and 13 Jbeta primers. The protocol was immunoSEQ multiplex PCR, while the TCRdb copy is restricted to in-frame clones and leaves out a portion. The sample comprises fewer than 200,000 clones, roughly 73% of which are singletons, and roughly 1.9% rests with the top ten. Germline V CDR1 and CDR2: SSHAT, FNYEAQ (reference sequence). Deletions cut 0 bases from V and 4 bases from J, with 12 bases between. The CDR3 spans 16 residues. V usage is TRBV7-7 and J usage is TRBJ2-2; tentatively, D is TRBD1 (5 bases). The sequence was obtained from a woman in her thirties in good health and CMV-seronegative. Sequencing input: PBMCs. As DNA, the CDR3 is TGTGCCAGCAGCTTAGCCCCAGGGCAGGGCACCGGGGAGCTGTTTTTT. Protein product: CASSLAPGQGTGELFF.